This passage covers 23 T cell receptor beta chains from one sample sequenced in a study of T cell responses to AZD1222 COVID-19 vaccine. This table comes from immunoSEQ multiplex PCR, and its TCRdb copy is limited to in-frame clones, with some not included. The sample contains approximately 120,000 clones, 90% of which appear only once. Specimen: peripheral blood, collected on day 0 of AZD1222 vaccination. The receptors were gathered from an adult in good health.

The rearrangement links TRBV4-3 to TRBJ2-3, with 10 nucleotides matching TRBD2. This CDR3 spans 16 amino acids. Germline V gene data show CDR1 as LGHNA and CDR2 as YSLEER. J lost 2 bases, V lost 3 bases, and 5 bases had no gene match. The CDR3: CASSHGLAGATDTQYF. The CDR3 nucleotides are TGCGCCAGCAGCCACGGGCTAGCGGGAGCCACAGATACGCAGTATTTT.

V and J are TRBV7-9 and TRBJ1-2, with 8 bases that match TRBD1. The V segment lost 5 bases and the J segment 6 bases; nucleotides outside the gene matches: 11. This CDR3 is 15 amino acids long. Germline CDR1 reads SEHNR; CDR2 reads FQNEAQ (reference sequence). The CDR3 coding sequence is TGTGCCAGCAGCATGCCGGGACAGGAGACTAATGGCTACACCTTC. Translation: CASSMPGQETNGYTF.

This clone occurred once. The chain recombines TRBV24-1 with TRBJ1-5, with D tentatively TRBD1 (6 bases). There are 12 residues in the CDR3. Between the trimmed V and J ends, which lost 4 bases and 9 bases, there was a span of 9 bases. The germline gives CDR1 KGHDR, CDR2 SFDVKD. The CDR3 region has the DNA TGTGCCACCAGTGAACCGACAGGGCCCCAGCATTTT. Its protein is CATSEPTGPQHF.

This clone came up once. The chain is built from TRBV10-3 and TRBJ2-7; TRBD2 matches at 7 bases. The V gene's germline CDR1 is ENHRY and CDR2 SYGVKD. After removal of 3 bases from V and 3 bases from J, the junction contained 11 bases not matched to a gene. The CDR3 consists of 16 residues. CDR3 protein: CAISDPLERDHYEQYF. CDR3 in DNA: TGTGCCATCAGTGACCCCCTGGAGCGGGACCACTACGAGCAGTACTTC.

The chain has TRBV18 and TRBJ1-2, with 9 bases identical to TRBD1. This CDR3 has 16 amino acids. CDR1 KGHSH and CDR2 LQKENI come from the germline V gene. V was pared by 5 bases and J by 2 bases, with 9 bases of the junction left unmatched. The CDR3 reads CASSSPGQGTNYGYTF. The CDR3, as DNA: TGTGCCAGCTCATCCCCGGGACAGGGAACCAACTATGGCTACACCTTC.

This chain connects TRBV5-6 to TRBJ2-1; 7 bases map to TRBD1. The V gene's germline CDR1 is SGHDT and CDR2 YYEEEE. Unmatched junction bases numbered 5, after V lost 4 bases and J lost 1 base. The CDR3 is made up of 15 amino acids. The CDR3 reads CASSKGQVSYNEQFF. DNA for the CDR3: TGTGCCAGCAGCAAAGGACAGGTTTCCTACAATGAGCAGTTCTTC.

The chain combines TRBV19 with TRBJ1-4; a possible D gene is TRBD1 (5 bases). Per the germline V gene, CDR1 is LNHDA and CDR2 is SQIVND (reference sequence). Between the trimmed V and J ends, which lost 7 bases and 0 bases, there was a span of 12 bases. The CDR3 totals 15 residues. The CDR3 region is CASNSLGATNEKLFF. The CDR3 bases are TGTGCCAGTAACTCTCTGGGGGCAACTAATGAAAAACTGTTTTTT. The full variable domain, in which reference TRBV19 and TRBJ1-4 provide the parts outside the CDR3, is DGGITQSPKYLFRKEGQNVTLSCEQNLNHDAMYWYRQDPGQGLRLIYYSQIVNDFQKGDIAEGYSVSREKKESFPLTVTSAQKNPTAFYLCASNSLGATNEKLFFGSGTQLSVL.

The chain couples TRBV2 to TRBJ1-3; tentatively, D is TRBD1 (5 bases). CDR1 SNHLY and CDR2 FYNNEI come from the germline V gene. Trimming cost V 8 bases and J 4 bases, with 9 bases left between them. The CDR3 runs 12 residues. The chain's CDR3 is CASGGDGNTIYF. CDR3 nucleotide sequence: TGTGCCAGCGGGGGAGACGGAAACACCATATATTTT.

The CDR3 coding sequence is TGCAGTGCTAGAGATAGACCTGAAGCTTTCTTT. This sequence encodes CSARDRPEAFF. The chain joins TRBV20-1 to TRBJ1-1; D gene uncertain. The CDR3 covers 11 residues. Trimming took off 0 bases at V and 6 bases at J, with 5 bases between the two ends. Germline V gene data show CDR1 as DFQATT and CDR2 as SNEGSKA (reference sequence).

The J gene is TRBJ1-2, the V gene TRBV14; D possibly corresponds to TRBD1 (6 bases). From germline, CDR1 is SGHDN and CDR2 FVKESK. V was trimmed by 3 bases and J by 7 bases, leaving 15 bases between them. The CDR3 consists of 14 residues. The CDR3 loop is CASSHLTGGVGYTF. Written as DNA, the CDR3 is TGTGCCAGCAGCCATCTCACGGGGGGCGTTGGCTACACCTTC.

On this clone itself: The junction departs from germline at one end; a sequencing error may be responsible. V usage is TRBV30 and J usage is TRBJ1-1; D not resolved. In germline, CDR1 is GTSNPN, CDR2 SVGIG (reference sequence). This CDR3 has 11 residues. DNA of the CDR3: TGTGCCTGGAGAGGGAACTCTGAAGCTTTCTTT. Translation gives CAWRGNSEAFF.

V gene TRBV27 combines with J gene TRBJ2-1; D unresolved. Trimming pared 3 bases from V and 6 bases from J, leaving 9 bases between. The CDR3 is 13 amino acids. CDR1 is MNHEY and CDR2 is SMNVEV in the germline V gene (reference sequence). CDR3 amino acids: CASSFRQSNEQFF. The CDR3 DNA follows: TGTGCCAGCAGTTTTAGGCAGAGCAATGAGCAGTTCTTC.

As concerns this clone: Different DNA sequences within this sample yield the same CDR3. This chain's CDR3 is CSARTSNEQFF. CDR3 nucleotides: TGCAGTGCTAGGACTTCCAATGAGCAGTTCTTC. The rearrangement joins TRBV20-1 to TRBJ2-1; D remains unclear. V was cut by 3 bases and J by 6 bases, with 6 bases left in between. Germline V lookup: CDR1 DFQATT, CDR2 SNEGSKA (reference sequence). The CDR3 runs 11 residues.

The chain couples TRBV4-3 to TRBJ2-1; tentative D call: TRBD2 (5 bases). From germline, CDR1 is LGHNA and CDR2 YSLEER. Trimming left V 2 bases short and J 6 bases short, with 14 bases between. The CDR3 runs 15 residues. Written as DNA, the CDR3 is TGCGCCAGCAGCCAATCTCTAGCTTCGTTCAATGAGCAGTTCTTC. Its protein product is CASSQSLASFNEQFF.

The rearrangement uses TRBV10-2 and TRBJ2-7; 14 nucleotides align to TRBD2. Germline loops: CDR1 WSHSY, CDR2 SAAADI. The ends lost 4 bases at V and 4 bases at J; junction bases unmatched: 6. The CDR3 is 16 amino acids. The CDR3 loop reads CASSGLAGGPRYEQYF. The DNA for the CDR3 is TGCGCCAGCAGTGGACTAGCGGGAGGGCCACGTTACGAGCAGTACTTC.

This clone was counted once. The rearrangement uses TRBV27 and TRBJ2-3; 9 bases are shared with TRBD1. Trimming cost V 4 bases and J 2 bases; bases outside gene matches: 1. Germline CDR1 and CDR2: MNHEY and SMNVEV (reference sequence). This CDR3 contains 14 residues. CDR3 DNA sequence: TGTGCCAGCAGTTGGACAGGGGACACAGATACGCAGTATTTT. Translating it yields CASSWTGDTDTQYF.

This chain joins TRBV19 and TRBJ2-7, with 8 bases fitting TRBD1. V was pared by 5 bases and J by 4 bases, with 7 bases of the junction left unmatched. The CDR3 loop spans 14 amino acids. CDR1 is LNHDA and CDR2 is SQIVND in the germline V gene (reference sequence). Here the CDR3 DNA reads TGTGCCAGTAGTGTTGCAGGGGGCGGATACGAGCAGTACTTC. It specifies CASSVAGGGYEQYF.

The count of this clone is one. This sequence joins TRBV12-3 or TRBV12-4 and TRBJ1-1; possibly TRBD1 for D (5 bases). Trimming left V 6 bases short and J 7 bases short, with 12 bases between. This CDR3 comprises 12 residues. This CDR3 is CASREQVGEAFF. As DNA, the CDR3 is TGTGCCAGCAGAGAACAGGTGGGTGAAGCTTTCTTT.

This chain uses TRBV29-1 with TRBJ2-1; a weak D match, TRBD2 (6 bases). This CDR3 comprises 13 residues. V dropped 5 bases and J dropped 3 bases, with 11 bases sitting between them. The germline gives CDR1 SQVTM, CDR2 ANQGSEA. In DNA, the CDR3 is TGCAGCGTTAGCGGCGGGAACTACAATGAGCAGTTCTTC. Protein: CSVSGGNYNEQFF.

The CDR3 loop reads CSVGQEPTNEKLFF. CDR3 nucleotide sequence: TGCAGCGTTGGGCAGGAGCCAACTAATGAAAAACTGTTTTTT. The V gene is TRBV29-1, the J gene TRBJ1-4; no definite D call. V was cut by 4 bases and J by 0 bases, with 9 bases left in between. Per germline, CDR1 SQVTM and CDR2 ANQGSEA. The CDR3 sequence is 14 residues long.

The chain links TRBV19 to TRBJ1-5, with no clear D. Trimming took off 7 bases at V and 7 bases at J, with 17 bases between the two ends. From germline, CDR1 is LNHDA and CDR2 SQIVND (reference sequence). This CDR3 is 14 amino acids long. CDR3 in DNA: TGTGCCAGTACCTCGTGGGAATCGAGGCAGCCCCAGCATTTT. Protein: CASTSWESRQPQHF. Full variable domain (missing parts from reference TRBV19 and TRBJ1-5): DGGITQSPKYLFRKEGQNVTLSCEQNLNHDAMYWYRQDPGQGLRLIYYSQIVNDFQKGDIAEGYSVSREKKESFPLTVTSAQKNPTAFYLCASTSWESRQPQHFGDGTRLSIL.

V usage is TRBV7-8 and J usage is TRBJ2-7; D not certain. The CDR3 sequence is 15 residues long. V lost 2 bases, J lost 1 base, and 12 bases lay in between. Germline V gene lookup returns CDR1 SGHVS and CDR2 FQNEAQ. CDR3 DNA: TGTGCCAGCAGCTTATCTGGCTTCCCTTCCTACGAGCAGTACTTC. Protein product: CASSLSGFPSYEQYF.

This clone has a single count. Here the CDR3 DNA reads TGCGCCAGCAGTCAATCCCAGGGACAGGTGAGTTATAGCAATCAGCCCCAGCATTTT. This encodes CASSQSQGQVSYSNQPQHF. This rearrangement joins TRBV23-1 to TRBJ1-5; 8 bases agree with TRBD1. TRBV23-1 has ORF status, its function being uncertain. The CDR3 length is 19 residues. Trimming took 0 bases from V and 0 from J; bases not matched to a gene: 10.